Each of the 9 T cell receptor beta chains below was sequenced from the same sample in a study of blood T cell repertoires in COVID-19. The assay was immunoSEQ multiplex PCR, and TCRdb's table has in-frame clones only and misses some. The sample has 150,000 or so clones, 75% to 90% seen once. The sequencing sample was made of peripheral blood. The receptors here all came from a man in his late teens or twenties with COVID-19, enrolled during active disease.

This chain joins TRBV11-2 and TRBJ2-3; 8 positions match TRBD2. V lost 2 bases and J lost 6; bases outside the gene matches: 7. The CDR3 extends over 15 amino acids. Germline CDR1 and CDR2: SGHAT and FQNNGV. The CDR3 sequence is CASSLSLAGSDTQYF. CDR3 nucleotides: TGTGCCAGCAGCTTAAGCCTAGCGGGTTCCGATACGCAGTATTTT. The variable domain in full, with the rest retrieved from reference TRBV11-2 and TRBJ2-3, is EAGVAQSPRYKIIEKRQSVAFWCNPISGHATLYWYQQILGQGPKLLIQFQNNGVVDDSQLPKDRFSAERLKGVDSTLKIQPAKLEDSAVYLCASSLSLAGSDTQYFGPGTRLTVL.

This clone was seen only a few times. V and J are TRBV25-1 and TRBJ2-3; TRBD1 aligns across 8 bases. The V gene end was trimmed by 4 bases and the J gene end by 4 bases; junction bases not matched to a gene: 4. The germline gives CDR1 MGHDK, CDR2 SYGVNS. The CDR3 consists of 14 residues. The CDR3 spells CASSGQGIPDTQYF. CDR3 sequence (DNA): TGTGCCAGCAGTGGACAGGGGATTCCAGATACGCAGTATTTT.

This rearrangement joins TRBV4-1 to TRBJ2-5, with 15 bases aligning to TRBD2. There are 18 residues in the CDR3. V dropped 3 bases and J dropped 0; count of bases not matched to a gene: 5. Germline values: CDR1 MGHRA, CDR2 YSYEKL. DNA for the CDR3: TGCGCCAGCAGCCACGGGACTAGCGGGAGGAGAAACCAAGAGACCCAGTACTTC. This translates into CASSHGTSGRRNQETQYF.

The rearrangement joins TRBV28 to TRBJ2-5; 12 bases line up with TRBD2. Germline assignment: CDR1 MDHEN and CDR2 SYDVKM. V trimming: 3 bases; J trimming: 5 bases; junction bases outside the gene matches: 7. This CDR3 spans 16 amino acids. The CDR3 loop is CASSLASGRVEETQYF. The CDR3 DNA reads as TGTGCCAGCAGTTTGGCTAGCGGGAGGGTTGAGGAGACCCAGTACTTC.

This clone showed up many times. At one of its ends the junction is not consistent with the germline gene, which may arise from a read error. The rearrangement joins TRBV4-1 to TRBJ1-4; no reliable D call. The length of the CDR3 is 14 residues. Germline values: CDR1 MGHRA, CDR2 YSYEKL. DNA for the CDR3: TGCGCCAGCAGCCAACCCCCGCCGGCGGGAGGACTGCTTTTT. It encodes CASSQPPPAGGLLF.

The chain is built from TRBV6-5 and TRBJ1-2; D not resolved. The CDR3 is 11 amino acids. V was cut by 4 bases and J by 5 bases, with 5 bases left in between. Looked up from germline, CDR1 is MNHEY and CDR2 is SVGAGI. CDR3: CASSSLYGYTF. The CDR3 DNA sequence: TGTGCCAGCAGTTCCTTATATGGCTACACCTTC.

This clone was picked up one time. V gene TRBV3-1 (or the pseudogene TRBV3-2) combines with J gene TRBJ1-5; 7 nucleotides match TRBD1. After removal of 3 bases from V and 4 bases from J, the junction contained 3 bases not matched to a gene. Germline assignment: CDR1 LGHDT and CDR2 YNNKEL (reference sequence). This CDR3 region has 14 residues. The CDR3 region is CASSQGRGNQPQHF. CDR3 coding DNA: TGTGCCAGCAGCCAGGGCAGGGGGAATCAGCCCCAGCATTTT.

This chain links TRBV5-1 with TRBJ2-5; 7 bases are a match to TRBD2. The CDR3 has 16 residues. In germline, CDR1 is SGHRS, CDR2 YFSETQ. J lost 0 bases, V lost 4 bases, and 9 bases had no gene match. In DNA, the CDR3 is TGCGCCAGCAGCCCCCGCGGGCGGGAGAACCAAGAGACCCAGTACTTC. Protein sequence: CASSPRGRENQETQYF.

The V gene is TRBV10-3, the J gene TRBJ2-3; the match to TRBD2 covers 11 bases. This CDR3 is 17 amino acids long. Germline V CDR1 and CDR2: ENHRY, SYGVKD. With 3 bases clipped from V and 4 bases from J, the junction kept 9 bases outside the gene matches. CDR3 residues: CAISESSLAGGSDTQYF. In nucleotides, the CDR3 is TGTGCCATCAGTGAATCGTCCCTAGCGGGAGGCTCAGATACGCAGTATTTT.